The 6 T cell receptor beta chains below all came from one sample that was sequenced in a study of T cells in narcolepsy. The table came from immunoSEQ multiplex PCR; TCRdb's copy has only in-frame clones and leaves some out. This sample has 25,000 to 30,000 clones; around 87% occur once, and the top ten carry roughly 0.89%. Sequencing was done on a sample of memory (CD45RA-) CD4+ T cells from blood. Every receptor here comes from a human donor in good health.

The gene calls are TRBV7-2 and TRBJ2-5; D is unclear. This CDR3 contains 13 residues. The V gene's germline CDR1 is SGHTA and CDR2 FQGNSA. Trimming took 4 bases from V and 5 from J, leaving 11 bases between them. CDR3 in amino acids: CASSSTSGETQYF. The CDR3 DNA sequence: TGTGCCAGCAGCTCGACATCCGGGGAGACCCAGTACTTC.

The chain is built from TRBV25-1 and TRBJ2-3, with a tentative D call TRBD1 (5 bases). The CDR3 has 15 residues. V gave up 5 bases and J gave up 0 bases, with 12 bases separating them. Germline-derived CDR1 and CDR2 are MGHDK and SYGVNS. In DNA form, the CDR3 reads TGTGCCAGCAGTCAGACAGTATCTAGCACAGATACGCAGTATTTT. Translation: CASSQTVSSTDTQYF.

The chain links TRBV11-3 to TRBJ2-2; possible D gene TRBD1, 6 bases. The V end was cut by 8 bases, the J end by 2 bases, with 12 bases between. The CDR3 covers 14 residues. Germline V gene sequence: CDR1 SGHNT, CDR2 YENEEA. The CDR3 reads CASGRGGNTGELFF. The DNA of the CDR3 is TGTGCCAGCGGGAGAGGGGGAAACACCGGGGAGCTGTTTTTT.

J is TRBJ2-2 and V is TRBV11-1, with TRBD2 matching over 14 bases. The CDR3 length is 17 residues. Germline CDR1 and CDR2: SGHAT and FQDESV (reference sequence). V trimming: 4 bases; J trimming: 6 bases; junction bases outside the gene matches: 7. This CDR3 reads CASSSWTSGGLAGELFF. CDR3 DNA sequence: TGTGCCAGCAGCTCCTGGACTAGCGGGGGGCTCGCCGGGGAGCTGTTTTTT.

V and J are TRBV2 and TRBJ2-1, with D perhaps TRBD2 (5 bases). The germline gives CDR1 SNHLY, CDR2 FYNNEI. The CDR3 covers 12 residues. Trimming removed 8 bases from V and 4 bases from J, with 9 bases in between. CDR3 amino acids: CASGGTYNEQFF. CDR3 sequence (DNA): TGTGCCAGCGGAGGAACATACAATGAGCAGTTCTTC.

The CDR3 is CASSFGGQGIYEQYF. For the CDR3, the DNA is TGCGCCAGCAGCTTTGGGGGACAGGGAATCTACGAGCAGTACTTC. This chain connects TRBV5-1 to TRBJ2-7; 9 nucleotides match TRBD1. Germline CDR1 SGHRS, CDR2 YFSETQ. After removal of 2 bases from V and 3 bases from J, the junction contained 6 bases not matched to a gene. The CDR3 is 15 residues long.